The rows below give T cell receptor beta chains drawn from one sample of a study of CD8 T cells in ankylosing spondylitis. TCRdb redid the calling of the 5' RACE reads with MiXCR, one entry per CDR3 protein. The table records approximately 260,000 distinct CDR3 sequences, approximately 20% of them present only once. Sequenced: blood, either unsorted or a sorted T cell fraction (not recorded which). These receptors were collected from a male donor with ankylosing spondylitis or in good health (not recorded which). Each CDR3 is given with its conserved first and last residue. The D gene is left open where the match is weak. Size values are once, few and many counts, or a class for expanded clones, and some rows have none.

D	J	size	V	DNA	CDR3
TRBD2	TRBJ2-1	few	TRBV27	TGTGCCACCCACGACTTAACTAGCGGCGGTGAGCAGTTCTTC	CATHDLTSGGEQFF
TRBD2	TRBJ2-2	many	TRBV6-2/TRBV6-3	TGTGCCAGCACCACGGGGAGGGACACCGGGGAGCTGTTTTTT	CASTTGRDTGELFF
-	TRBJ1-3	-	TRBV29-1	TGCAGCGTTGAAAGGGGCTCTGGAAACACCATATATTTT	CSVERGSGNTIYF
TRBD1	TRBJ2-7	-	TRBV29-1	TGCAGCGTTGAAGGCCGGGACAGTTACGAGCAGTACTTC	CSVEGRDSYEQYF
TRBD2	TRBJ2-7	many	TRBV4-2	TGTGCCAGCAGCCAAGATTTCACTAGCGGGGACTACGAGCAGTACTTC	CASSQDFTSGDYEQYF
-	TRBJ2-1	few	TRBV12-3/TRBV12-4	TGTGCCAGCAGACCTTCCGGACGCAGCTCCTACAATGAGCAGTTCTTC	CASRPSGRSSYNEQFF
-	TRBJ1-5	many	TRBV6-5	TGTGCCAGCAGCGGCAGCAATCAGCCCCAGCATTTT	CASSGSNQPQHF
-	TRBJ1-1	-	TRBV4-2	TGTGCCAGCAGCCAAGTTGCGGGGGTGGATACTGAAGCTTTCTTT	CASSQVAGVDTEAFF
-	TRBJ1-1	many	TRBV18	TGTGCCAGCTCACCACTTTATTACACTGAAGCTTTCTTT	CASSPLYYTEAFF
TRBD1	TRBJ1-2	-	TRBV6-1	TGTGCCAGCAGCGCCCGGGGACAGGGGATCTATGGCTACACCTTC	CASSARGQGIYGYTF
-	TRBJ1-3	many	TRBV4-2	TGTGCCAGCAGAAATAACAGGGACGGAAACACCATATATTTT	CASRNNRDGNTIYF
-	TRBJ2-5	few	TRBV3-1	TGTGCCAGCAGCCATGGGACTCCAAAAGGGGAGACCCAGTACTTC	CASSHGTPKGETQYF
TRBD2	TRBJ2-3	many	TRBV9	TGTGCCAGCAGCGGAAGAGCGGGAGGGCGTACAGATACGCAGTATTTT	CASSGRAGGRTDTQYF
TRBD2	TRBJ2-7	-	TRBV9	TGTGCCAGCAGCGTTGGGGGGGGTAGTTATGTCGAGCAGTACTTC	CASSVGGGSYVEQYF
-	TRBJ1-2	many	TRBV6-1	TGTGCCAGCAGTGTATTAACAGATTCGGGCTACACCTTC	CASSVLTDSGYTF
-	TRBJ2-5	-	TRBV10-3	TGTGCCATCAGTGACCCAGAGACCCAGTACTTC	CAISDPETQYF
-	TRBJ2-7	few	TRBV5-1	TGCGCCAGCAGCACAGACACGGTCGAGCAGTACTTC	CASSTDTVEQYF
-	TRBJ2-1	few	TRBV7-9	TGTGCCAGCAGCTTACTAGTTGGTGAGCAGTTCTTC	CASSLLVGEQFF
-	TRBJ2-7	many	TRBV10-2	TGCGCCAGCAGTGACGGGGACCCCTACGAGCAGTACTTC	CASSDGDPYEQYF
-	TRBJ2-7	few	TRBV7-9	TGTGCCATCCGCCCCGGAGGGGACGAGCAGTACTTC	CAIRPGGDEQYF